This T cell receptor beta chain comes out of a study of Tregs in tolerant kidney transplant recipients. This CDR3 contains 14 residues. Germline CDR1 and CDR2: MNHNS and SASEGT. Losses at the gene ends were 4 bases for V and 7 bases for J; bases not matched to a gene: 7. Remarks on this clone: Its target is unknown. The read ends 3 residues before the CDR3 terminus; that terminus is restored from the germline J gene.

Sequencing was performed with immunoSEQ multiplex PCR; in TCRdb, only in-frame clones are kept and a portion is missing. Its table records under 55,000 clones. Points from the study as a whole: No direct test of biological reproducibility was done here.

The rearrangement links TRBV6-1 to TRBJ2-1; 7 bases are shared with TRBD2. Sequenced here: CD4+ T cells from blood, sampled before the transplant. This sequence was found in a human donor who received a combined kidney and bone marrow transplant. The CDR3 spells CASSGPGGRNEQFF. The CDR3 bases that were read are TGTGCCAGCAGTGGACCCGGGGGGAGGAATGAG.